A single sample is the source of the 10 T cell receptor beta chains below, sequenced in a study of blood T cell repertoires in COVID-19. Generated by immunoSEQ multiplex PCR, the TCRdb table keeps only in-frame clones and is missing some. This sample yields roughly 250,000 clones, of which approximately 89% are seen a single time; approximately 9.4% belongs to the top ten. The source material was peripheral blood. The source of these receptors is a man between 40 and 49 years old who had recovered from COVID-19.

The chain couples TRBV11-3 to TRBJ2-5, with 8 bases fitting TRBD1. Germline V CDR1 and CDR2: SGHNT, YENEEA. This CDR3 has 15 residues. The trim removed 5 bases at V and 5 bases at J, leaving 10 bases unmatched. The CDR3 is CASSPGTGDRETQYF. In nucleotides, the CDR3 is TGTGCCAGCAGCCCCGGGACAGGCGATAGGGAGACCCAGTACTTC.

V usage is TRBV5-1 and J usage is TRBJ2-5, with TRBD1 identical over 9 bases. Germline CDR1 SGHRS, CDR2 YFSETQ. After removal of 7 bases from V and 5 bases from J, the junction contained 12 bases not matched to a gene. The length of the CDR3 is 15 residues. The CDR3 here is CASQATGGNHETQYF. The DNA for the CDR3 is TGCGCCAGCCAAGCCACAGGGGGCAATCACGAGACCCAGTACTTC. The full variable domain, in which reference TRBV5-1 and TRBJ2-5 provide the parts outside the CDR3, is KAGVTQTPRYLIKTRGQQVTLSCSPISGHRSVSWYQQTPGQGLQFLFEYFSETQRNKGNFPGRFSGRQFSNSRSEMNVSTLELGDSALYLCASQATGGNHETQYFGPGTRLLVL.

The gene calls are TRBV18 and TRBJ2-1, with D possibly being TRBD1 (5 bases). The V gene's germline CDR1 is KGHSH and CDR2 LQKENI. Deletions cut 1 base from V and 8 bases from J, with 12 bases between. This CDR3 comprises 14 residues. Here the CDR3 DNA reads TGTGCCAGCTCACCACAGGGGATAGCAGATGAGCAGTTCTTC. It yields the protein CASSPQGIADEQFF.

The V gene is TRBV30, the J gene TRBJ1-1; TRBD1 matches at 9 bases. The CDR3 consists of 15 residues. Germline CDR1 is GTSNPN and CDR2 is SVGIG (reference sequence). Trimming took 0 bases from V and 6 from J; bases not matched to a gene: 8. CDR3 sequence (DNA): TGTGCCTGGAGTGTACTGGGACAGGGAAGGCCTGAAGCTTTCTTT. Translating gives CAWSVLGQGRPEAFF.

The rearrangement uses TRBV10-3 and TRBJ2-7; D perhaps matches TRBD1 (5 bases). The CDR3 contains 14 residues. V lost 4 bases, J lost 3 bases, and 13 bases lay in between. CDR1 and CDR2 (germline): ENHRY, SYGVKD. The CDR3 is CAISAGQGVYEQYF. CDR3 sequence (DNA): TGTGCCATCAGTGCTGGGCAGGGCGTCTACGAGCAGTACTTC.

This clone has only a few counts. V is TRBV7-7 and J is TRBJ2-2; D perhaps matches TRBD2 (6 bases). The germline V gene encodes CDR1 SSHAT and CDR2 FNYEAQ (reference sequence). The CDR3 sequence is 15 residues long. V was clipped by 5 bases and J by 0 bases, with 10 bases between them. CDR3 bases: TGTGCCAGCAGCCAACTAGCCTCGAACACCGGGGAGCTGTTTTTT. Protein product: CASSQLASNTGELFF.

This chain connects TRBV4-3 to TRBJ2-7; TRBD2 matches 10 bases. Germline V CDR1 and CDR2: LGHNA, YSLEER. J was trimmed by 4 bases and V by 1 base; bases with no gene match: 7. The length of the CDR3 is 16 residues. The CDR3 loop is CASSQAPAGGVYEQYF. CDR3 nucleotide sequence: TGCGCCAGCAGCCAAGCCCCAGCGGGAGGGGTATACGAGCAGTACTTC.

The chain combines TRBV5-8 with TRBJ2-7; 8 nucleotides align to TRBD1. CDR3 length equals 13 residues. Germline V gives CDR1 SGHTS, CDR2 YDEGEE. With V trimmed by 5 bases and J by 2 bases, 3 bases remained unmatched. The CDR3 loop reads CASRMTGAYEQYF. The DNA of the CDR3 is TGTGCCAGCAGGATGACAGGGGCCTACGAGCAGTACTTC. Full variable domain (missing parts from reference TRBV5-8 and TRBJ2-7): EAGVTQSPTHLIKTRGQQATLRCSPISGHTSVYWYQQALGLGLQFLLWYDEGEERNRGNFPPRFSGRQFPNYSSELNVNALELEDSALYLCASRMTGAYEQYFGPGTRLTVT.

This clone has only one observation. This rearrangement joins TRBV30 to TRBJ1-3, with D hard to call. V lost 5 bases and J lost 2, with 19 bases in between. This CDR3 contains 16 residues. Per the germline V gene, CDR1 is GTSNPN and CDR2 is SVGIG (reference sequence). CDR3 nucleotide sequence: TGTGCCTGGGACCCGGGAGGCAGAGGCCCTGGAAACACCATATATTTT. Its protein is CAWDPGGRGPGNTIYF. The whole variable domain, filled in from reference TRBV30 and TRBJ1-3, reads SQTIHQWPATLVQPVGSPLSLECTVEGTSNPNLYWYRQAAGRGLQLLFYSVGIGQISSEVPQNLSASRPQDRQFILSSKKLLLSDSGFYLCAWDPGGRGPGNTIYFGEGSWLTVV.

The chain combines TRBV9 with TRBJ1-2, with D possibly being TRBD1 (6 bases). Germline loops: CDR1 SGDLS, CDR2 YYNGEE. CDR3 size: 14 residues. V shed 4 bases and J shed 2 bases, with 12 bases lying between them. CDR3 protein: CASSSTGGNYGYTF. Written as DNA, the CDR3 is TGTGCCAGCAGCTCCACTGGGGGCAACTATGGCTACACCTTC. Together with reference TRBV9 and TRBJ1-2, the CDR3 gives the full variable domain: DSGVTQTPKHLITATGQRVTLRCSPRSGDLSVYWYQQSLDQGLQFLIQYYNGEERAKGNILERFSAQQFPDLHSELNLSSLELGDSALYFCASSSTGGNYGYTFGSGTRLTVV.